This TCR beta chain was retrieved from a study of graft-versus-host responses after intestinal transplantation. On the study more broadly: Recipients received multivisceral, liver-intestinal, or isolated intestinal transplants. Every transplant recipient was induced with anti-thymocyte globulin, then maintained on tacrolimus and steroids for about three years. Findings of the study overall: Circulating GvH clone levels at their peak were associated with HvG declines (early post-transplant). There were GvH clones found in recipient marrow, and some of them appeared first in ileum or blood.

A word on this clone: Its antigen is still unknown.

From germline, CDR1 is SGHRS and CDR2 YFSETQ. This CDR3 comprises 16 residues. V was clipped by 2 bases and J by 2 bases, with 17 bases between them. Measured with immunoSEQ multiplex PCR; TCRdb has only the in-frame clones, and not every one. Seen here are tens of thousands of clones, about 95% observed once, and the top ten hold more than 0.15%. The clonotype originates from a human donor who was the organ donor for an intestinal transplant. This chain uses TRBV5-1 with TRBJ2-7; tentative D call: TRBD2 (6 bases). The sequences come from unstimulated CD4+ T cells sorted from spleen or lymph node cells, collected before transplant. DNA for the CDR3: TGCGCCAGCAGCTTCCTAGCGTCGCGAAACCCCTACGAGCAGTACTTC. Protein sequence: CASSFLASRNPYEQYF.